The clone carrying this TCR beta chain was observed a single time. The source of the sample is a study of blood T cell repertoires in COVID-19. Assay: immunoSEQ multiplex PCR; the TCRdb copy retains only in-frame clones and omits some. This table holds under 300,000 clones, 89% found once. CDR3 size: 14 residues. Germline V gene sequence: CDR1 LGHDT, CDR2 YNNKEL (reference sequence). With V trimmed by 4 bases and J by 7 bases, 5 bases remained unmatched. Sequenced material: peripheral blood. The clonotype originates from a middle-aged woman who had recovered from COVID-19. This sequence joins TRBV3-1 (or the pseudogene TRBV3-2) and TRBJ1-2; 11 bases map to TRBD1. The CDR3 DNA reads as TGTGCCAGCAGCCCGTCGGGACAGGGGGGTGGCTACACCTTC. It yields the protein CASSPSGQGGGYTF.